Detailed here is one T cell receptor beta chain. CDR1 and CDR2 (germline): MNHEY, SVGAGI. The CDR3 is 14 residues long. Between the trimmed V and J ends, which lost 7 bases and 2 bases, there was a span of 14 bases. This record belongs to a study of blood T cell repertoires in COVID-19. Study information: Acute and convalescent COVID-19 samples came from the United States, Italy and Spain. T cells, B-cell-depleted T cells, or PBMCs supplied cDNA or gDNA.

Methods used by the authors: By means of reference gene primer amplification, nucleated cell counts were estimated. Sequencing was performed with immunoSEQ multiplex PCR; in TCRdb, only in-frame clones are kept and a portion is missing. For V, J and clone size, that table is used; D and trimming come from the DNA. The table records around 380,000 clones, roughly 80% of them present only once. The genes are TRBV6-5 and TRBJ1-2; D ambiguous. This sequence was found in a human donor with acute or convalescent COVID-19. The donor label of this sample is uncertain. Sequenced input: peripheral blood. Written as DNA, the CDR3 is TGTGCCAGCAATCCGATGTACAAGAACTATGGCTACACCTTC. Translated, it gives CASNPMYKNYGYTF.